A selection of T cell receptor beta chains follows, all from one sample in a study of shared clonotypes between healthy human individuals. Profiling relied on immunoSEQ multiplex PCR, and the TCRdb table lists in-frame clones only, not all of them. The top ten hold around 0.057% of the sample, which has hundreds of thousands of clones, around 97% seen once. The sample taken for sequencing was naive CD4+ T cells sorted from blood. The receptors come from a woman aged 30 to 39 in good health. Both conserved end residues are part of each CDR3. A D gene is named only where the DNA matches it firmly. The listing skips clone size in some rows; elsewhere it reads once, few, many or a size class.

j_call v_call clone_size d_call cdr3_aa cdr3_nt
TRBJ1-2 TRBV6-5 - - CASSPGTQNHYTF TGTGCCAGCAGCCCCGGGACACAAAATCACTACACCTTC
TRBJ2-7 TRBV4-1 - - CASSQESSYEQYF TGTGCCAGCAGCCAGGAATCATCCTACGAGCAGTACTTC
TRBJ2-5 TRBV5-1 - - CASSRSTETQYF TGCGCCAGCAGCCGGTCGACGGAGACCCAGTACTTC
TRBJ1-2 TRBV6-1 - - CASSEGVYGYTF TGTGCCAGCAGTGAAGGGGTCTATGGCTACACCTTC
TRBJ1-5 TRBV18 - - CASSPRGVESNQPQHF TGTGCCAGCTCACCACGGGGGGTAGAGAGCAATCAGCCCCAGCATTTT
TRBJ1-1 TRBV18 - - CASSPEGSEAFF TGTGCCAGCTCACCAGAGGGATCTGAAGCTTTCTTT
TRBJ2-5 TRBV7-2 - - CASSSPVSGPRETQYF TGTGCCAGCAGCTCCCCCGTCAGCGGCCCAAGAGAGACCCAGTACTTC
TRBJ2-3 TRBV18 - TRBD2 CASSPPIGGVSGIVADTQYF TGTGCCAGCTCACCGCCGATCGGAGGGGTGAGCGGGATAGTGGCAGATACGCAGTATTTT
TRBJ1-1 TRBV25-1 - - CASRQGPGGTEAFF TGTGCCAGCAGACAGGGTCCGGGGGGCACTGAAGCTTTCTTT
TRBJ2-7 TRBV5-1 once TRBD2 CASSLSAGVYEQYF TGCGCCAGCAGCTTGTCAGCGGGAGTTTACGAGCAGTACTTC
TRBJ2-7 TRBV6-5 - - CASRPDYHSYEQYF TGTGCCAGCAGACCCGACTACCACTCCTACGAGCAGTACTTC
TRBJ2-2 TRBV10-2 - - CASSVQAGELFF TGCGCCAGCAGTGTACAGGCCGGGGAGCTGTTTTTT
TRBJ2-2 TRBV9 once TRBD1 CASSRDRVNTGELFF TGTGCCAGCAGCCGGGACAGGGTGAACACCGGGGAGCTGTTTTTT
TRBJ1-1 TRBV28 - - CASSSSWGVPPNTEAFF -
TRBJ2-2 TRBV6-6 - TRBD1 CASSYEGAWDTGELFF TGTGCCAGCAGTTACGAGGGGGCTTGGGACACCGGGGAGCTGTTTTTT
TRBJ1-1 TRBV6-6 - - CASSYSDRFTEAFF TGTGCCAGCAGTTACAGCGACAGATTCACTGAAGCTTTCTTT
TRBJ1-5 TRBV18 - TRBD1 CASSPDRGNQPQHF TGTGCCAGCTCACCAGACAGGGGAAATCAGCCCCAGCATTTT
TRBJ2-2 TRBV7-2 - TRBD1 CASSARDRDTGELFF TGTGCCAGCAGCGCCCGGGACAGAGACACCGGGGAGCTGTTTTTT
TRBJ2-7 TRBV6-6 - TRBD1 CASSGQGSYEQYF TGTGCCAGCAGTGGACAGGGTTCCTACGAGCAGTACTTC
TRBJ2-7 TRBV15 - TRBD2 CATSRGAGGHRGEQYF TGTGCCACCAGCAGAGGAGCGGGAGGCCACCGGGGCGAGCAGTACTTC
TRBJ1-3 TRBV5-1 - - CASSLLDGNTIYF TGCGCCAGCAGCTTGTTGGACGGAAACACCATATATTTT
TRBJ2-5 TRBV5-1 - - CASSLAIAWGGETQYF TGCGCCAGCAGCTTGGCTATAGCGTGGGGTGGAGAGACCCAGTACTTC
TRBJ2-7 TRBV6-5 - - CASSYDRISPGQEQYF TGTGCCAGCAGTTACGATCGAATCTCACCGGGACAAGAGCAGTACTTC
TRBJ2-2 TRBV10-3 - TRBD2 CAISGAERGTGELFF TGTGCCATCAGTGGGGCGGAGCGGGGAACCGGGGAGCTGTTTTTT